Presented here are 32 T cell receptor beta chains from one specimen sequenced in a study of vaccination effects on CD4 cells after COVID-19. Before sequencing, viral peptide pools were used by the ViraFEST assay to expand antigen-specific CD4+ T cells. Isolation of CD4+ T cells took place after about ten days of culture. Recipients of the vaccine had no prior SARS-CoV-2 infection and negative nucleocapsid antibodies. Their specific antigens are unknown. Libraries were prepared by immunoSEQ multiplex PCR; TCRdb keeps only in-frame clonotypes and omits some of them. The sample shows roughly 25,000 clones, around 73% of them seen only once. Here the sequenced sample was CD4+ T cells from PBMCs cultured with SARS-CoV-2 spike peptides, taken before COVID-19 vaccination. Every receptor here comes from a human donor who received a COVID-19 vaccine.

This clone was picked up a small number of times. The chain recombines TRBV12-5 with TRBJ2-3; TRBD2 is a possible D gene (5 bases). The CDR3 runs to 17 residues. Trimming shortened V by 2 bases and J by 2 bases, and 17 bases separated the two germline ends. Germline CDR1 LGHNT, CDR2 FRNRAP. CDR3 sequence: CASGLRPGSTYTDTQYF. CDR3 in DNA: TGTGCTAGTGGTTTGCGACCGGGATCGACTTACACAGATACGCAGTATTTT.

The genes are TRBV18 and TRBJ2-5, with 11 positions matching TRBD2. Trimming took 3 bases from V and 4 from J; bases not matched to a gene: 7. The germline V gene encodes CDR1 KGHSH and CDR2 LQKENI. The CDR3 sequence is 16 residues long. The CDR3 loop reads CASSPRLAGNGETQYF. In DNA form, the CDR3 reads TGTGCCAGCTCACCGCGACTAGCGGGAAACGGAGAGACCCAGTACTTC.

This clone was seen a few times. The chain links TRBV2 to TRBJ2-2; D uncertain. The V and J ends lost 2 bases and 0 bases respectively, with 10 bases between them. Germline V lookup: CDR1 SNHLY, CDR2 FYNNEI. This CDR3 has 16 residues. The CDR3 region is CASSEIEVANTGELFF. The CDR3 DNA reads TGTGCCAGCAGTGAAATTGAGGTGGCGAACACCGGGGAGCTGTTTTTT.

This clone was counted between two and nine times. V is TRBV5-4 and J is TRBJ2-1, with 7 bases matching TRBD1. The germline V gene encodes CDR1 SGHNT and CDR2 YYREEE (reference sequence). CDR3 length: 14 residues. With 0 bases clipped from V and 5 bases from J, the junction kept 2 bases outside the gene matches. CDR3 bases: TGTGCCAGCAGCTTGGGTGACAGGGACAATGAGCAGTTCTTC. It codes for CASSLGDRDNEQFF. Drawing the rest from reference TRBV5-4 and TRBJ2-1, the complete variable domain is ETGVTQSPTHLIKTRGQQVTLRCSSQSGHNTVSWYQQALGQGPQFIFQYYREEENGRGNFPPRFSGLQFPNYSSELNVNALELDDSALYLCASSLGDRDNEQFFGPGTRLTVL.

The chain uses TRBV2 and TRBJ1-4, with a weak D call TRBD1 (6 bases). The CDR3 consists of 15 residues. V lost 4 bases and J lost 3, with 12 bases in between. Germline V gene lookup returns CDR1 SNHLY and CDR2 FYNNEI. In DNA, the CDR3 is TGTGCCAGCAGTGTAGGGGGGGCTTCTAATGAAAAACTGTTTTTT. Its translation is CASSVGGASNEKLFF. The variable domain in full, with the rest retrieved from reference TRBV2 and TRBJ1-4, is EPEVTQTPSHQVTQMGQEVILRCVPISNHLYFYWYRQILGQKVEFLVSFYNNEISEKSEIFDDQFSVERPDGSNFTLKIRSTKLEDSAMYFCASSVGGASNEKLFFGSGTQLSVL.

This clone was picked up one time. The CDR3 DNA sequence: TGTGCCAGCAGTTATGGGGACGGTAACACTGAAGCTTTCTTT. Its protein is CASSYGDGNTEAFF. The chain employs TRBV2 and TRBJ1-1; maybe TRBD1 (5 bases). The germline V and J ends were trimmed by 5 bases and 2 bases, with 12 bases remaining between them. Per germline, CDR1 SNHLY and CDR2 FYNNEI. The CDR3 has 14 residues.

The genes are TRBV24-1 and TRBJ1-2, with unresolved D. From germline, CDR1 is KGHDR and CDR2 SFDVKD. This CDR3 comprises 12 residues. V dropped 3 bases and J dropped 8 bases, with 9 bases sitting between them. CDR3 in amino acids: CATSDPRHGYTF. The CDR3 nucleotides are TGTGCCACCAGTGATCCCCGCCACGGCTACACCTTC.

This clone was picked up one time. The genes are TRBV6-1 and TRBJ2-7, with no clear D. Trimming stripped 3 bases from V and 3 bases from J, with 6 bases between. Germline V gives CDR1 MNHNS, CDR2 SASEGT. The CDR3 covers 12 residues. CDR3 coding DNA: TGTGCCAGCAGTGACCAGAGCTACGAGCAGTACTTC. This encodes CASSDQSYEQYF.

CDR3 in amino acids: CASSPNTWTGSGNTIYF. DNA for the CDR3: TGTGCCAGCTCACCAAATACCTGGACTGGCTCTGGAAACACCATATATTTT. The chain uses TRBV18 and TRBJ1-3; unclear D gene. Germline V gives CDR1 KGHSH, CDR2 LQKENI. Trimming cost V 2 bases and J 0 bases, with 14 bases left between them. The CDR3 runs 17 residues. Complete variable domain (other parts from reference TRBV18 and TRBJ1-3): NAGVMQNPRHLVRRRGQEARLRCSPMKGHSHVYWYRQLPEEGLKFMVYLQKENIIDESGMPKERFSAEFPKEGPSILRIQQVVRGDSAAYFCASSPNTWTGSGNTIYFGEGSWLTVV.

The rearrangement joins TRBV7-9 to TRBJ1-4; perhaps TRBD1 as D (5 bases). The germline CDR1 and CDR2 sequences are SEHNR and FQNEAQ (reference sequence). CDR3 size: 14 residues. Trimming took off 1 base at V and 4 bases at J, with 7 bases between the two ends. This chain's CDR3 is CASSLVQGNEKLFF. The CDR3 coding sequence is TGTGCCAGCAGCTTAGTGCAGGGTAATGAAAAACTGTTTTTT.

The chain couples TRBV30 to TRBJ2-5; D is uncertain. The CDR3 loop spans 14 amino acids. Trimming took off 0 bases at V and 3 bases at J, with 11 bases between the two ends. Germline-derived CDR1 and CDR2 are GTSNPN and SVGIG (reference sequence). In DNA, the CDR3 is TGTGCCTGGAGTGTCGGATCCTATAAAGAGACCCAGTACTTC. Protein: CAWSVGSYKETQYF.

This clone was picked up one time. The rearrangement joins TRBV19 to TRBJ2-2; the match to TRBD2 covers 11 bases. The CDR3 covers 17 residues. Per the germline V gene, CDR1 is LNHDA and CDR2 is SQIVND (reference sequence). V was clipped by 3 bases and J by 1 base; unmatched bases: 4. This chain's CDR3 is CASSITLAGVNTGELFF. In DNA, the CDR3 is TGTGCCAGTAGTATCACACTAGCGGGAGTGAACACCGGGGAGCTGTTTTTT.

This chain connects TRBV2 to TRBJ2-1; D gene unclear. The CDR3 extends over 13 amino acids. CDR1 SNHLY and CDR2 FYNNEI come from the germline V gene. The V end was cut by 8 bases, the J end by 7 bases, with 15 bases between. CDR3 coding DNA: TGTGCCAGCGGATCTGTTCCCCGAAATGAGCAGTTCTTC. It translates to CASGSVPRNEQFF.

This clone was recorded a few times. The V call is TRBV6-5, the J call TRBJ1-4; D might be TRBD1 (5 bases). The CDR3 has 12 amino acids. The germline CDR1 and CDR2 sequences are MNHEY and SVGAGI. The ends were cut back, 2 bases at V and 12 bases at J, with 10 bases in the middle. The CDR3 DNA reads TGTGCCAGCAGTTACGGGACCGGGCAACTGTTTTTT. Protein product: CASSYGTGQLFF.

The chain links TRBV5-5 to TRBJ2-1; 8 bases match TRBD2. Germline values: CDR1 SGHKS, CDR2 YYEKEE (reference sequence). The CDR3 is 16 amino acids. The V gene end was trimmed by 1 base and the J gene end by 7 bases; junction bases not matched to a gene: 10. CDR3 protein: CASSLSPAGVGNEQFF. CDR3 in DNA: TGTGCCAGCAGCTTGTCCCCAGCGGGAGTGGGTAATGAGCAGTTCTTC.

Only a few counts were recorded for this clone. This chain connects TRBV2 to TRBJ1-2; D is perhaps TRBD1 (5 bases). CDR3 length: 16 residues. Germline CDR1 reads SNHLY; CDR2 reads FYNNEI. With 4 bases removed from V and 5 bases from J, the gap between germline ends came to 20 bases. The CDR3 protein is CASSGGRTILEYGYTF. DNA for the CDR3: TGTGCCAGCAGTGGGGGGAGGACTATCCTGGAGTATGGCTACACCTTC.

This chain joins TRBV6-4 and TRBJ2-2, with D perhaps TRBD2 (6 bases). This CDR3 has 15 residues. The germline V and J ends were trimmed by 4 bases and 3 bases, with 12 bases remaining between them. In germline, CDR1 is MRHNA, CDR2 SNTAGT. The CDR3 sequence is CASSVYSGDTGELFF. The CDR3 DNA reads TGTGCCAGCAGTGTATATAGCGGTGACACCGGGGAGCTGTTTTTT.

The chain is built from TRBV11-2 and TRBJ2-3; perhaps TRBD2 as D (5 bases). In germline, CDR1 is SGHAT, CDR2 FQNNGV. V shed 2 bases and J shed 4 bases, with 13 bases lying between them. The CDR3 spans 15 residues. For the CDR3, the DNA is TGTGCCAGCAGCTTAAATGCGGGTTTACCAGATACGCAGTATTTT. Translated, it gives CASSLNAGLPDTQYF. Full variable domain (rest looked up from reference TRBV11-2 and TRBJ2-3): EAGVAQSPRYKIIEKRQSVAFWCNPISGHATLYWYQQILGQGPKLLIQFQNNGVVDDSQLPKDRFSAERLKGVDSTLKIQPAKLEDSAVYLCASSLNAGLPDTQYFGPGTRLTVL.

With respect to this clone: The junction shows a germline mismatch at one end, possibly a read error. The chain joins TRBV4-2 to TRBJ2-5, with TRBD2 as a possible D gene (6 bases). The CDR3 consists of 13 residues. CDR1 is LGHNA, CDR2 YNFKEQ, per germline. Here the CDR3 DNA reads TGTGCCAGCAGCCAGGATGACCGGGACTCCCTAGACTTC. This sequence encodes CASSQDDRDSLDF.

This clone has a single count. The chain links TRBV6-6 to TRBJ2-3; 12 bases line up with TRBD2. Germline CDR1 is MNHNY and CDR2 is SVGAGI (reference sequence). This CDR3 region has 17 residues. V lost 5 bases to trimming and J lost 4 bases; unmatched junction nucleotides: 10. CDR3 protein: CASSQHLAGGPSDTQYF. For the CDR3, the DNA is TGTGCCAGCAGTCAGCACCTAGCGGGAGGGCCGTCAGATACGCAGTATTTT.

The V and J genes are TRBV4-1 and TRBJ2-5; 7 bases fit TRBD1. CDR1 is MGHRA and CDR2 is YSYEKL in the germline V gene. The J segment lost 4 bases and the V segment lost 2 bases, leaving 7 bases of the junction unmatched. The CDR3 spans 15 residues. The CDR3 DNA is TGCGCCAGCAGCCAATTCTGGACAGGAGCAGAGACCCAGTACTTC. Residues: CASSQFWTGAETQYF.

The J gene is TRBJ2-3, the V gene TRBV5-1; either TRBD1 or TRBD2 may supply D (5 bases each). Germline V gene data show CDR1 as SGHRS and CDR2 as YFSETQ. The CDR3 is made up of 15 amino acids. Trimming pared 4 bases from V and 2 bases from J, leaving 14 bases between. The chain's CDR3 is CASSPWGSSTDTQYF. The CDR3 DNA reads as TGCGCCAGCAGCCCCTGGGGGTCGTCCACAGATACGCAGTATTTT. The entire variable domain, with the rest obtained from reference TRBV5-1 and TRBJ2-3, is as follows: KAGVTQTPRYLIKTRGQQVTLSCSPISGHRSVSWYQQTPGQGLQFLFEYFSETQRNKGNFPGRFSGRQFSNSRSEMNVSTLELGDSALYLCASSPWGSSTDTQYFGPGTRLTVL.

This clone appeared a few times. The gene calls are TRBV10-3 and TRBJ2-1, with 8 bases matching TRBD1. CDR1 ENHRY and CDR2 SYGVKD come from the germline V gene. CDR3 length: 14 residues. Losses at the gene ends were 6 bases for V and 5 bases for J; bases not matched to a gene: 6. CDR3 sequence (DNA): TGTGCCATCAGCACCGCGACAGGGGACAATGAGCAGTTCTTC. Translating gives CAISTATGDNEQFF.

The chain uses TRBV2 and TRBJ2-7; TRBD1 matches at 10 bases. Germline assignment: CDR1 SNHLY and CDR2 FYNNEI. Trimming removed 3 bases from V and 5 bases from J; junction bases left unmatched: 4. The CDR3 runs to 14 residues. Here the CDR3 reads CASSEGQGIHEQYF. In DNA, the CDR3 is TGTGCCAGCAGTGAGGGACAGGGGATCCACGAGCAGTACTTC. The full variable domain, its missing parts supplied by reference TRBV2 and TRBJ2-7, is EPEVTQTPSHQVTQMGQEVILRCVPISNHLYFYWYRQILGQKVEFLVSFYNNEISEKSEIFDDQFSVERPDGSNFTLKIRSTKLEDSAMYFCASSEGQGIHEQYFGPGTRLTVT.

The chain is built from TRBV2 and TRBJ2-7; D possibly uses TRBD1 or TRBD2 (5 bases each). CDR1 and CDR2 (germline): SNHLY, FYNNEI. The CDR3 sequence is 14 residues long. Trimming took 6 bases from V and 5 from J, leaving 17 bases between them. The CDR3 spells CASSREGYIHEQYF. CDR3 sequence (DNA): TGTGCCAGCAGCCGCGAGGGGTACATACACGAGCAGTACTTC.

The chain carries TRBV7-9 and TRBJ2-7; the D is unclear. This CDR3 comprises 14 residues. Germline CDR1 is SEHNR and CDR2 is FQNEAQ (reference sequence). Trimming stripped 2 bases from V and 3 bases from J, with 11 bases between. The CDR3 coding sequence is TGTGCCAGCAGCTTATCCGAATTCCTCTACGAGCAGTACTTC. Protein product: CASSLSEFLYEQYF. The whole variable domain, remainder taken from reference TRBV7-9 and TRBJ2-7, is DTGVSQNPRHKITKRGQNVTFRCDPISEHNRLYWYRQTLGQGPEFLTYFQNEAQLEKSRLLSDRFSAERPKGSFSTLEIQRTEQGDSAMYLCASSLSEFLYEQYFGPGTRLTVT.

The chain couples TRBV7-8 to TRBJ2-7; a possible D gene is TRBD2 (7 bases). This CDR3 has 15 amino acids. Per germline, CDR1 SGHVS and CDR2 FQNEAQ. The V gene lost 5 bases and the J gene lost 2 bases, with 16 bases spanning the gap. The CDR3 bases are TGTGCCAGCAGCCCAACGGTAGGGGGGGCCTACGAGCAGTACTTC. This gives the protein CASSPTVGGAYEQYF.

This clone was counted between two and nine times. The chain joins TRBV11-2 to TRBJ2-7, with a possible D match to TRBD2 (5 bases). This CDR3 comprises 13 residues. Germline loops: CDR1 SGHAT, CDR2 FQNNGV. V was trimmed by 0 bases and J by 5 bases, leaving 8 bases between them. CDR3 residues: CASSLDMRDEQYF. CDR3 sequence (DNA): TGTGCCAGCAGCTTAGATATGCGGGACGAGCAGTACTTC.

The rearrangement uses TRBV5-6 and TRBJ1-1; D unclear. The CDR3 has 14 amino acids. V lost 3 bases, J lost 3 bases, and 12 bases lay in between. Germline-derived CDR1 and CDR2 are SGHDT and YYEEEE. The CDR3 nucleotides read TGTGCCAGCAGCTACCCGACCTTCGACACTGAAGCTTTCTTT. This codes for CASSYPTFDTEAFF.

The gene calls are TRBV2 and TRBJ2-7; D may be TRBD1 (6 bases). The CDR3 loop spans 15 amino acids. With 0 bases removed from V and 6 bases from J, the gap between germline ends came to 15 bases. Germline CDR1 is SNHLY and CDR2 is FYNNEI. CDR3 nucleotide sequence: TGTGCCAGCAGTGAAGCCGGGAAACAGGGCAGCGAGCAGTACTTC. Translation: CASSEAGKQGSEQYF.

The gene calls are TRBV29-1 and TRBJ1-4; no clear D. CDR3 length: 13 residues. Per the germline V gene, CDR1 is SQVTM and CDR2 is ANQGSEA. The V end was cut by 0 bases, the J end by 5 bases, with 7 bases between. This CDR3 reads CSVEERGNEKLFF. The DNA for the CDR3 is TGCAGCGTTGAAGAGCGAGGGAATGAAAAACTGTTTTTT.

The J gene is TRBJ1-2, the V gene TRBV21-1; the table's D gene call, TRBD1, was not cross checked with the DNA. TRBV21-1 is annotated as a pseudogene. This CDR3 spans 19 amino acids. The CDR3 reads CASSKAPVVGQANNYGYTF. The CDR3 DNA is TGTGCCAGCAGCAAGGCCCCGGTTGTGGGACAGGCTAATAACTATGGCTACACCTTC.